The present entry profiles one T cell receptor (beta chain) with its context. What it binds is not known. The junction does not match germline at one end; this may be a read error. The CDR3 is 12 amino acids. The germline V gene has CDR1 MDHEN and CDR2 SYDVKM. The data stem from a study of cytomegalovirus exposure and HLA in healthy donors. Study at large: An analysis done earlier identified about 120 million unique TCR beta sequences from approximately 200 million T cells.

This PCR relied on a set of 60 Vbeta primers and 13 Jbeta primers. The repertoire was sequenced with immunoSEQ multiplex PCR; TCRdb's copy has only in-frame clones and lacks some. The sample yields around 190,000 clones, 78% seen once. Findings and caveats of the study: Common viral pathogens seemed, in a later analysis, to connect with several of the most significant clusters. Later on, analysis showed that most CMV-associated TCR beta chains appeared to be HLA-restricted. An analysis that was carried out later associated 16,951 TCR beta sequences with HLA alleles at 0.05 false discovery rate.

This receptor was identified in a female donor in good health and CMV-seronegative. The sequencing sample was made of PBMCs. This chain connects TRBV28 to TRBJ2-5; possibly TRBD1 for D (6 bases). The CDR3 DNA is TGTGCCAGCAGTTTAATAGGTCGGGGACACCACTTC. It translates to CASSLIGRGHHF.